This T cell receptor (beta chain) was identified in a study of post-analysis software for immune sequencing data. Across the whole study: Secondary progressive, relapsing-remitting and progressive-relapsing multiple sclerosis were among the included disease courses.

TCR beta cDNA libraries included unique molecular identifiers. A population of about 0.95 to 10 million T cells gave rise to a few hundred thousand cDNA molecules. MiXCR, applied by TCRdb to the PCR reads, yields one record per CDR3 protein. The sample has roughly 700,000 distinct CDR3 sequences, about 27% seen once. The germline V gene encodes CDR1 DFQATT and CDR2 SNEGSKA (reference sequence). There are 15 residues in the CDR3. Regarding this clonotype: Its target is not known. Germline is not matched at one junction end, which may reflect a read error.

Study-wide results and limits: Patients had higher frequencies than controls of five or six TRBV segments, including TRBV5-6, TRBV5-1 and TRBV20-1. Strong co-clustering by F measure was evident for samples that had been prepared in the same batch. The normalized Chao1 diversity of multiple sclerosis patients was significantly lower than that of controls.

The sequenced sample consisted of blood. This clonotype was obtained from a girl aged 5-17 years with multiple sclerosis. The rearrangement joins TRBV20-1 to TRBJ2-1; D may be TRBD2 (5 bases). The chain's CDR3 is CNARDAKRTYNEQFF. In DNA form, the CDR3 reads TGCAATGCTAGAGACGCTAAGCGGACCTACAATGAGCAGTTCTTC.